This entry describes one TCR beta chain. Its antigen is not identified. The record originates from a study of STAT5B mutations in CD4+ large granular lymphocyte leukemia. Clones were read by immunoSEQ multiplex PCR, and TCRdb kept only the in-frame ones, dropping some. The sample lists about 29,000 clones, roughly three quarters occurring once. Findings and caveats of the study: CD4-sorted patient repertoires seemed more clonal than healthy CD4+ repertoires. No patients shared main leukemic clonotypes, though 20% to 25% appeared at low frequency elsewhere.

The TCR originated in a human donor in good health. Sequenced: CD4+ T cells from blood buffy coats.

The CDR3 bases are TGTGCCAGCTCAGGGGCGGCTCCTAATGGCTACACCTTC. Residues: CASSGAAPNGYTF. V is TRBV25-1 and J is TRBJ1-2; the D gene is possibly TRBD1 (6 bases). V gave up 8 bases and J gave up 6 bases, with 16 bases separating them. Per germline, CDR1 MGHDK and CDR2 SYGVNS. This CDR3 spans 13 amino acids.